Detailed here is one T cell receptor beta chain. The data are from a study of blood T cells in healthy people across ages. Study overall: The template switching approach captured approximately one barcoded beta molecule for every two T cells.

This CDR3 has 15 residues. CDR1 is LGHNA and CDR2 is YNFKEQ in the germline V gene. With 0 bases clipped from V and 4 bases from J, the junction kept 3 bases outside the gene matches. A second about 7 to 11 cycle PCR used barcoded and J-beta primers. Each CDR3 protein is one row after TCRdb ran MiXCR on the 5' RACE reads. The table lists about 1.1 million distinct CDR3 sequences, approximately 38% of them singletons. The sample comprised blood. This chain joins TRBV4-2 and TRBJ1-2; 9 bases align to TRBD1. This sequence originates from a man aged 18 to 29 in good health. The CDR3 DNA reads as TGTGCCAGCAGCCAAGAGACAGGGGGGGGCTATGGCTACACCTTC. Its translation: CASSQETGGGYGYTF.